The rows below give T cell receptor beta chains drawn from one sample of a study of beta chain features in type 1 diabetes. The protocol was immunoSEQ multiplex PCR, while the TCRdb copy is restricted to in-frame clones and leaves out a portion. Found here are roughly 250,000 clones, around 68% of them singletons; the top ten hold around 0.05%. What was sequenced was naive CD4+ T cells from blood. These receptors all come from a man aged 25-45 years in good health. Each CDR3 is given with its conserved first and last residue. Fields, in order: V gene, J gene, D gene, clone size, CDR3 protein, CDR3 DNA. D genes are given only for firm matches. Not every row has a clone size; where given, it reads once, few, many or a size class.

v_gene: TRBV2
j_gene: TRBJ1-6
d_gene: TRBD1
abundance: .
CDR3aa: CASTGQGLSSYNSPLHF
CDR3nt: TGTGCCAGCACCGGACAGGGGCTGAGCTCCTATAATTCACCCCTCCACTTT

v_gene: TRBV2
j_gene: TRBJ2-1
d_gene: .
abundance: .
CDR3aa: CASTDGVNNEQFF
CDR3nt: TGTGCCAGCACCGACGGGGTTAACAATGAGCAGTTCTTC

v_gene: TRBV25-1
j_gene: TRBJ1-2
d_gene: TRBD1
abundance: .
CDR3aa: CASSERDRGDGYTF
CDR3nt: TGTGCCAGCAGTGAAAGGGACAGGGGAGATGGCTACACCTTC

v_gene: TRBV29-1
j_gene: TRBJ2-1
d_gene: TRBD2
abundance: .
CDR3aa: CSVRDGTSLNEQFF
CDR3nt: TGCAGCGTTCGGGATGGGACTAGCTTGAATGAGCAGTTCTTC

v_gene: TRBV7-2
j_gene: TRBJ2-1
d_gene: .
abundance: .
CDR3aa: CASSLEVRKQFF
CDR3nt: TGTGCCAGCAGCTTAGAGGTCAGAAAGCAGTTCTTC

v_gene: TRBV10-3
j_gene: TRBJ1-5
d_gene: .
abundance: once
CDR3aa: CAIKGASNQPQHF
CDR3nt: TGTGCCATCAAAGGGGCGAGCAATCAGCCCCAGCATTTT

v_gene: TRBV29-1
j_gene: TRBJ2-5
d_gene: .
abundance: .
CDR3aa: CSVAGPQETQYF
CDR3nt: TGCAGCGTTGCAGGCCCTCAGGAGACCCAGTACTTC

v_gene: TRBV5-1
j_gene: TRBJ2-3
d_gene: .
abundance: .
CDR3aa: CASRLGPVADTQYF
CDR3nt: TGCGCCAGCAGACTCGGTCCGGTCGCAGATACGCAGTATTTT

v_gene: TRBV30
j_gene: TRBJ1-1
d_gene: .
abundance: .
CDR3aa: CAWTPGVGGTEAFF
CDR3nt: TGTGCCTGGACCCCTGGAGTGGGGGGCACTGAAGCTTTCTTT

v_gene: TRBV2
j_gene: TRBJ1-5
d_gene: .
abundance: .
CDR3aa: CASSDRGRGNQPQHF
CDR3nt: TGTGCCAGCAGTGATCGAGGGAGAGGCAATCAGCCCCAGCATTTT

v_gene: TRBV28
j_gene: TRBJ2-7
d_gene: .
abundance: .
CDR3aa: CASSSPPSEQYF
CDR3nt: TGTGCCAGCAGTTCCCCCCCGTCTGAGCAGTACTTC

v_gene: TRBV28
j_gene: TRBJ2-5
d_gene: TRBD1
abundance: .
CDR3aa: CASSSGQGRETQYF
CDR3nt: TGTGCCAGCAGCTCGGGACAGGGAAGAGAGACCCAGTACTTC

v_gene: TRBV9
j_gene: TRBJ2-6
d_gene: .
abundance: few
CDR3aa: CASNQAGANVLTF
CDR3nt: TGTGCCAGCAACCAGGCTGGGGCCAACGTCCTGACTTTC

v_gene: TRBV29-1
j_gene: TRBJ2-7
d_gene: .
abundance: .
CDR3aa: CSVEELYEQYF
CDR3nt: TGCAGCGTTGAAGAGCTCTACGAGCAGTACTTC

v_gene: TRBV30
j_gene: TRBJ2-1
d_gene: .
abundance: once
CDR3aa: CAWNGVMGANEQFF
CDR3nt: TGTGCCTGGAATGGAGTAATGGGGGCGAATGAGCAGTTCTTC

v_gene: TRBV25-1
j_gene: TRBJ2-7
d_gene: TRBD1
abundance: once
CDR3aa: CASSGRDRVYEQYF
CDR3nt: TGTGCCAGCAGTGGACGGGACAGGGTCTACGAGCAGTACTTC

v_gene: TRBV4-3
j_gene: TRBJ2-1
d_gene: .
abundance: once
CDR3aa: CASSQDRGAGEQFF
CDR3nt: TGCGCCAGCAGCCAAGACCGGGGGGCGGGTGAGCAGTTCTTC

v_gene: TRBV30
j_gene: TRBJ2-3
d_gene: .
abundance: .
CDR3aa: CSWQQTLDTQYF
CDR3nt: TGTTCCTGGCAACAGACGCTTGATACGCAGTATTTT

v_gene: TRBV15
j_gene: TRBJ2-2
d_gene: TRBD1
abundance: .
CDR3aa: CATDRGLPNTGELFF
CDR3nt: TGTGCCACCGACAGGGGACTCCCGAACACCGGGGAGCTGTTTTTT

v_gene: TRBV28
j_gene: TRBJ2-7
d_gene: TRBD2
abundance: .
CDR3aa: CASSYLAASGIGEQYF
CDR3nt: TGTGCCAGCAGCTATCTAGCTGCTAGCGGGATAGGGGAGCAGTACTTC

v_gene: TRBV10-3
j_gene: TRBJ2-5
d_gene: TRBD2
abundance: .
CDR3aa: CAISEGQREYQETQYF
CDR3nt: TGTGCCATCAGTGAGGGGCAGCGGGAGTACCAAGAGACCCAGTACTTC

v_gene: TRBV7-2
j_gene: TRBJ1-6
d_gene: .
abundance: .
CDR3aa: CASSSGAVSPLHF
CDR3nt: TGTGCCAGCAGCTCGGGGGCTGTTTCACCCCTCCACTTT

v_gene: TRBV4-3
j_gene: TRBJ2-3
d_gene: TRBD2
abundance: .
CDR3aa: CASSPAGTSGRRMYF
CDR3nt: TGCGCCAGCAGCCCCGCCGGCACTAGCGGGAGGAGAATGTATTTT

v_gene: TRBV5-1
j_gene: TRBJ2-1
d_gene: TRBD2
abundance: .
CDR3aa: CASSEGLAGGEQFF
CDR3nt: TGCGCCAGCAGCGAGGGACTAGCTGGGGGCGAGCAGTTCTTC

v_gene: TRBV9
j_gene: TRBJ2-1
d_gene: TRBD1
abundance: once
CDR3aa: CASSVEDRLNEQFF
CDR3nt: TGTGCCAGCAGCGTAGAGGACAGGCTCAATGAGCAGTTCTTC

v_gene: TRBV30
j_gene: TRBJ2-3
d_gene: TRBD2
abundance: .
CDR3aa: CAWSLAGVQYF
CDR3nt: TGTGCCTGGAGTCTTGCGGGGGTGCAGTATTTT

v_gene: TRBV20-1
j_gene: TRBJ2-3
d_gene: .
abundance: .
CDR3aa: CSAQSGDTQYF
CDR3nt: TGCAGTGCCCAATCTGGAGATACGCAGTATTTT

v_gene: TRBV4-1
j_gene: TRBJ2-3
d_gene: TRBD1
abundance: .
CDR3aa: CASSPRTGTDTQYF
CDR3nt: TGCGCCAGCAGCCCGAGGACAGGAACAGATACGCAGTATTTT

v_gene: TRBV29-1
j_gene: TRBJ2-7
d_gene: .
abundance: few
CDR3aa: CSVATPGPKEQYF
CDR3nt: TGCAGCGTTGCTACCCCGGGGCCGAAAGAGCAGTACTTC